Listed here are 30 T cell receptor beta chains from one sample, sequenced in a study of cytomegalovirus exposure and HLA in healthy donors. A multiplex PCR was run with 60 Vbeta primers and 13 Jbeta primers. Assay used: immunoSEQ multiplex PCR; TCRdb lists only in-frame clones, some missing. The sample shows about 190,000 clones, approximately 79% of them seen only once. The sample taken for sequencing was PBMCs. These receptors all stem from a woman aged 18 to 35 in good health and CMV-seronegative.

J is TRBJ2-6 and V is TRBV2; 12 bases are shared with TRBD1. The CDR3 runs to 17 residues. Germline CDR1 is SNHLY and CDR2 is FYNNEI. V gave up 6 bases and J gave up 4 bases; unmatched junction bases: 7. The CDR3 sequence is CASSPGQGAGGANVLTF. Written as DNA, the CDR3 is TGTGCCAGCAGCCCGGGACAGGGGGCCGGCGGGGCCAACGTCCTGACTTTC.

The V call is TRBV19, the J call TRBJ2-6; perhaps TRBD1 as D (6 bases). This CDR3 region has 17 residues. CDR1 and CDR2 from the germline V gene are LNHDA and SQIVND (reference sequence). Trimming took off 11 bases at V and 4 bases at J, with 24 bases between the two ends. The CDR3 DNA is TGTGCCGGCCTAAGTAGGGACACCCTCACCGGGGCCAACGTCCTGACTTTC. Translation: CAGLSRDTLTGANVLTF.

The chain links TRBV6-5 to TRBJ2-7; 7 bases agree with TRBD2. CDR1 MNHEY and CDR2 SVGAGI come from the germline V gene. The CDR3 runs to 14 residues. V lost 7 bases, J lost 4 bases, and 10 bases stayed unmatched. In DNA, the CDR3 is TGTGCCAGCAAAAAGCGGGGAGGTTTGTACGAGCAGTACTTC. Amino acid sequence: CASKKRGGLYEQYF.

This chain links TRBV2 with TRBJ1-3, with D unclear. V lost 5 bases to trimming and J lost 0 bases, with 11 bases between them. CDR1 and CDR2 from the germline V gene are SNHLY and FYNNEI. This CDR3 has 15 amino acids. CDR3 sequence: CASSPTTSSGNTIYF. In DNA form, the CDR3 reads TGTGCCAGCAGTCCGACAACAAGCTCTGGAAACACCATATATTTT.

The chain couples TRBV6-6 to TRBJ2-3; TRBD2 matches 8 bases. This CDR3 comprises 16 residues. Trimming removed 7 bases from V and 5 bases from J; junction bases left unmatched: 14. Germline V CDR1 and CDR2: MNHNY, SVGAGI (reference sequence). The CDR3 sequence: CASIPGRAGARDTQYF. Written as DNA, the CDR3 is TGTGCCAGCATCCCCGGGCGAGCGGGGGCGAGAGATACGCAGTATTTT.

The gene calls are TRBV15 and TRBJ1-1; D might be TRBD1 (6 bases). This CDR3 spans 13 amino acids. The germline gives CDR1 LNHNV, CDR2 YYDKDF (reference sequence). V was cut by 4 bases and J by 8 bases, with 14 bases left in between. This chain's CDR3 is CATSTAKGDEAFF. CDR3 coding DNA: TGTGCCACCAGCACGGCGAAGGGGGACGAAGCTTTCTTT.

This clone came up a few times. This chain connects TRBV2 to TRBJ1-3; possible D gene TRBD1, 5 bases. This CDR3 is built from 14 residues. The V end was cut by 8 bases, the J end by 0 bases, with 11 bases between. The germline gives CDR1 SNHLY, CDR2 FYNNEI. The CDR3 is CASAVGGSGNTIYF. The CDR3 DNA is TGTGCCAGCGCGGTGGGGGGCTCTGGAAACACCATATATTTT.

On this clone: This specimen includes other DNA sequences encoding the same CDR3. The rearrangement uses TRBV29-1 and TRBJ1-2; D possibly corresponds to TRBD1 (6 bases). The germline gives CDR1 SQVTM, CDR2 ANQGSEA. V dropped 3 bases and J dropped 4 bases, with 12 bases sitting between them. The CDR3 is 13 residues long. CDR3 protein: CSVEGRGGYGYTF. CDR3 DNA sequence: TGCAGCGTTGAGGGCAGGGGCGGCTATGGCTACACCTTC.

The CDR3 spells CASNRQGYGYTF. Here the CDR3 DNA reads TGTGCCAGCAACAGACAGGGCTATGGCTACACCTTC. The chain couples TRBV7-9 to TRBJ1-2; TRBD1 agrees at 7 bases. Germline V lookup: CDR1 SEHNR, CDR2 FQNEAQ (reference sequence). The CDR3 totals 12 residues. The J segment lost 4 bases and the V segment lost 7 bases, leaving 3 bases of the junction unmatched.

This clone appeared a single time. The DNA of the CDR3 is TGTGCCAGCACACAGGGCCGTAGGGCGAACACCGGGGAGCTGTTTTTT. Translating gives CASTQGRRANTGELFF. The chain has TRBV5-6 and TRBJ2-2; maybe TRBD1 (6 bases). The V end lost 6 bases, the J end lost 0 bases, and 15 bases lay between the germline ends. The CDR3 has 16 amino acids. In germline, CDR1 is SGHDT, CDR2 YYEEEE.

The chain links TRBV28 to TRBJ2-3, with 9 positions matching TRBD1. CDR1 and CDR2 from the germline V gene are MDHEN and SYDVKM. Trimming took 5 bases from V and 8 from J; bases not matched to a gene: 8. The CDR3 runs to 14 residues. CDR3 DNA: TGTGCCAGCAGTCCCGGACAGGGGTTGAGTACGCAGTATTTT. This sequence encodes CASSPGQGLSTQYF.

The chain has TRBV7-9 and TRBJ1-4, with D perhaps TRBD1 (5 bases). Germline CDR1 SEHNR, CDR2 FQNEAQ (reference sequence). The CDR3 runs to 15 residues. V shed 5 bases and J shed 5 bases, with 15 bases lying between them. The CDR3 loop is CASSPEGRPNEKLFF. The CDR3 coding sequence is TGTGCCAGCAGCCCGGAGGGGCGGCCAAATGAAAAACTGTTTTTT.

CDR3 amino acids: CASSQDPAGAGVFNEQFF. The CDR3 bases are TGTGCCAGCAGCCAAGATCCGGCTGGAGCGGGAGTGTTCAATGAGCAGTTCTTC. The chain joins TRBV4-2 to TRBJ2-1, with 8 nucleotides matching TRBD2. The CDR3 length is 18 residues. The V gene's germline CDR1 is LGHNA and CDR2 YNFKEQ. V shed 0 bases, J shed 6 bases, and the junction held 13 bases outside the gene matches.

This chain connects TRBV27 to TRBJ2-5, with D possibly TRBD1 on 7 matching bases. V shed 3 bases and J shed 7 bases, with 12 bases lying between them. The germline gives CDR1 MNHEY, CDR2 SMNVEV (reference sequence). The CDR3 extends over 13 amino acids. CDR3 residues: CASSFNRGGTQYF. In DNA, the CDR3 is TGTGCCAGCAGTTTTAACAGGGGAGGGACCCAGTACTTC.

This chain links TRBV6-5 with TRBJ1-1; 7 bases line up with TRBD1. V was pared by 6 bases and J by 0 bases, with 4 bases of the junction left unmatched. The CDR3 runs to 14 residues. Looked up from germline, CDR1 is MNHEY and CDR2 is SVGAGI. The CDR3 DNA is TGTGCCAGCAGCCGGGGACAGATGAACACTGAAGCTTTCTTT. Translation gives CASSRGQMNTEAFF.

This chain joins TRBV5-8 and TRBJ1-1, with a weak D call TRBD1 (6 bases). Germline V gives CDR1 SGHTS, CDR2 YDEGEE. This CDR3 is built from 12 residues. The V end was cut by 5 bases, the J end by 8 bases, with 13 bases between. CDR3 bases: TGTGCCAGCAGTTTCCTCGGGACAGAAGCTTTCTTT. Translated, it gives CASSFLGTEAFF.

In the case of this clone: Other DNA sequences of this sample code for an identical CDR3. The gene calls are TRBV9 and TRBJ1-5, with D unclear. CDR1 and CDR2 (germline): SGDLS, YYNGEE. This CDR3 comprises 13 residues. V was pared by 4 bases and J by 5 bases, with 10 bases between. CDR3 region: CASSPSGDQPQHF. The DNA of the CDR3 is TGTGCCAGCAGCCCAAGCGGGGATCAGCCCCAGCATTTT.

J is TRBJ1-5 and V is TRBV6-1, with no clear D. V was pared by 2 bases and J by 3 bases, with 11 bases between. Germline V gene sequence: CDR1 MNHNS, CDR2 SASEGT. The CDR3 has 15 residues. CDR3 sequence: CASSEWADPNQPQHF. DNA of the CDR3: TGTGCCAGCAGTGAATGGGCAGACCCCAATCAGCCCCAGCATTTT.

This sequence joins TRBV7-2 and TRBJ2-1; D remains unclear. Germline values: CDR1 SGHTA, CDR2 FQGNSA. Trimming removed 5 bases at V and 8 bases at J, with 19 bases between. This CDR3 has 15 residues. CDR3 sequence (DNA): TGTGCCAGCAGCCAAGAGTTCCCCTCAGCGTATGAGCAGTTCTTC. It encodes CASSQEFPSAYEQFF. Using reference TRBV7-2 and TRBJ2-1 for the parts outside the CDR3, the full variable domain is GAGVSQSPSNKVTEKGKDVELRCDPISGHTALYWYRQSLGQGLEFLIYFQGNSAPDKSGLPSDRFSAERTGGSVSTLTIQRTQQEDSAVYLCASSQEFPSAYEQFFGPGTRLTVL.

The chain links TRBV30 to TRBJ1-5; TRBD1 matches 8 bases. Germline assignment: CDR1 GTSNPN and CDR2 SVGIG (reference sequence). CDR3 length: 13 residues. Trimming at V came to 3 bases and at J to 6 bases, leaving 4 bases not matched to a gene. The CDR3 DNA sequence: TGTGCCTGGAGCGGACAGGGTAGTCAGCCCCAGCATTTT. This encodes CAWSGQGSQPQHF.

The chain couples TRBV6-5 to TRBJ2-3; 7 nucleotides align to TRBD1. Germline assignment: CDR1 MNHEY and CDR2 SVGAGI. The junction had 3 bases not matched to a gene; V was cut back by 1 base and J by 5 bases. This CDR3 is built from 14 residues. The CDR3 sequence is CASSYLYRGDTQYF. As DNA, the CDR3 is TGTGCCAGCAGTTACTTGTACAGGGGAGATACGCAGTATTTT.

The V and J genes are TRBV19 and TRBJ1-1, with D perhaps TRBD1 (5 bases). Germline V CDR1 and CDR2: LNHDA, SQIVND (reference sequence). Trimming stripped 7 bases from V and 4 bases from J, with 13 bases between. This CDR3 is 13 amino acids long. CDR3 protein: CASTSGERTEAFF. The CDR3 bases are TGTGCCAGTACCTCGGGGGAGCGCACTGAAGCTTTCTTT.

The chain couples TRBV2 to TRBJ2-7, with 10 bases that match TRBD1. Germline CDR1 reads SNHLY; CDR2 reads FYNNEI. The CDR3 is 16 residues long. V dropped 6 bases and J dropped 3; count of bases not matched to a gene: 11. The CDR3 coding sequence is TGTGCCAGCAGCTTACAGGGGACAGGGGACAGCTACGAGCAGTACTTC. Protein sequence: CASSLQGTGDSYEQYF.

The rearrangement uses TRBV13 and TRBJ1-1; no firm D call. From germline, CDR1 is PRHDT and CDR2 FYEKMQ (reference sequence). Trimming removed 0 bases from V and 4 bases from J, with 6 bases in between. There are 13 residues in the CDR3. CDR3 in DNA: TGTGCCAGCAGCTTAGGGGGGAGCACTGAAGCTTTCTTT. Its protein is CASSLGGSTEAFF.

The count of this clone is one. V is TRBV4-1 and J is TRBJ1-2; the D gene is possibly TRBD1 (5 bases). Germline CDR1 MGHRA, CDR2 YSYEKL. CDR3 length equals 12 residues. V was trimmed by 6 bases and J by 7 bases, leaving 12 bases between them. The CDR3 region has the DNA TGCGCCAGCAGTGTTGGGGGGTCTGGCTACACCTTC. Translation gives CASSVGGSGYTF.

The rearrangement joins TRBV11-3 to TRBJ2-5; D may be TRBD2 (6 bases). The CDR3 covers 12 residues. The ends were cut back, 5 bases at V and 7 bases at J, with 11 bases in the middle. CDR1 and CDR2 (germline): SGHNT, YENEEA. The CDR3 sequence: CASSAYGGTQYF. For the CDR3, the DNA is TGTGCCAGCAGCGCATACGGGGGGACCCAGTACTTC.

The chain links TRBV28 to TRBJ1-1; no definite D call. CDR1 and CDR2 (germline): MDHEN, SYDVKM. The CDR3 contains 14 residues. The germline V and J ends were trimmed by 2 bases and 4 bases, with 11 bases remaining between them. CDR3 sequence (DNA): TGTGCCAGCAGTTTAGTCTTTTCTACCACTGAAGCTTTCTTT. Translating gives CASSLVFSTTEAFF.

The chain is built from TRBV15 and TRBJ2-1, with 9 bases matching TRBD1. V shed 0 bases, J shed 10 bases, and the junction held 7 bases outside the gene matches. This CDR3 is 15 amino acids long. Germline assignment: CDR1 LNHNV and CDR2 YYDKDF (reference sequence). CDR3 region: CATSRDMGQGSEQFF. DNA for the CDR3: TGTGCCACCAGCAGAGATATGGGACAGGGCTCCGAGCAGTTCTTC.

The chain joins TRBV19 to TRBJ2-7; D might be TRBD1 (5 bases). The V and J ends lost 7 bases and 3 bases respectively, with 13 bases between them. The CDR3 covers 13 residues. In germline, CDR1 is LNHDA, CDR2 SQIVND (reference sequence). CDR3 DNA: TGTGCCAGTAATAGGGGTTTGGGCTACGAGCAGTACTTC. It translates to CASNRGLGYEQYF. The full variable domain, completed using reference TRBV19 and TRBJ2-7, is DGGITQSPKYLFRKEGQNVTLSCEQNLNHDAMYWYRQDPGQGLRLIYYSQIVNDFQKGDIAEGYSVSREKKESFPLTVTSAQKNPTAFYLCASNRGLGYEQYFGPGTRLTVT.

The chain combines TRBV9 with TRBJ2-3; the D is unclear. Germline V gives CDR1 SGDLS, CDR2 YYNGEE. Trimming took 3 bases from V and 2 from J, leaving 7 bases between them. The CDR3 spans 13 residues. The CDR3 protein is CASSGSNTDTQYF. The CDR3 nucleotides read TGTGCCAGCAGCGGGAGCAACACAGATACGCAGTATTTT.